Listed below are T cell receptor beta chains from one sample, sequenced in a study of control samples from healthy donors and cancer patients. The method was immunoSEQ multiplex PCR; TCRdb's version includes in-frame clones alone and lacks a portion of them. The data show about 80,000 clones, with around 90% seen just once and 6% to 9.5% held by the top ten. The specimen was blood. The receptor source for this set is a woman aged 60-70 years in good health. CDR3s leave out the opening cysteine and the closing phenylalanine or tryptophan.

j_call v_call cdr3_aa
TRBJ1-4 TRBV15 ATSRDGDTAPLSEKLF
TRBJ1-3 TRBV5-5 ASSLAGRPSSGNTIY
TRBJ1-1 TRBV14 ASSNSGGTEAF
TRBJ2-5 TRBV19 ASSASDTETQY
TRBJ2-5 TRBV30 AWNVVLQETQY
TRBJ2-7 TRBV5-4 ASSFGQYLTEQY
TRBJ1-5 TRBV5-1 ASSLDGQNNQPQH
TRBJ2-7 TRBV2 ASSEAPTGAYEQY
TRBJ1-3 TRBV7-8 ASSLSAGSGNTIY
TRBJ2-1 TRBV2 ASGTSGGVNEQF
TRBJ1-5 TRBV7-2 ASSWGSRNNQPQH
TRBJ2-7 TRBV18 ASSLSGTLYEQY
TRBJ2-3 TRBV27 ASSLLIGDTQY
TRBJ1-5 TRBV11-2 ASSLAGPNQPQH
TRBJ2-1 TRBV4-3 ASSQDVGLADNEQF
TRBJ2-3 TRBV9 ASSVTSSTDTQY
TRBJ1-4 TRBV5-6 ASSFYGQATTNEKLF
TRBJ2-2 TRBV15 ATSREGSGGDRLYTGELF
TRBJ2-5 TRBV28 ASKLRSGRGSYQETQY
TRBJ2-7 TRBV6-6 ASSGAGGLPYEQY
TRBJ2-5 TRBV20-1 SAGTGETQY
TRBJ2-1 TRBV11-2 ASSFNSGNNEQF
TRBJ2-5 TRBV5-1 ASSLGQETQY
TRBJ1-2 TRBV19 ASSMVRGANYGYT
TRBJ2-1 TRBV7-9 ASSLFIGEGNEQF
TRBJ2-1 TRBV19 ASSTRQGRYNEQF
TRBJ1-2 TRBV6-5 ASAQRGNYGYT
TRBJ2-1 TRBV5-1 ASSLGQVNEQF
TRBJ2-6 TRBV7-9 ASSLGTGGASGANVLT
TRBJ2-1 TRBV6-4 ASSPDTSSYNEQF
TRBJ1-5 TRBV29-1 SVGTGLSNQPQH
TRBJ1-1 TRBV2 ARNGPPGQGVERTEAF
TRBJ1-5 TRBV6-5 ASKYGGDQPQH
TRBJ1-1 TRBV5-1 ASSLGVTGKNTEAF
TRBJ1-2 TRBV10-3 AISESIYGYT
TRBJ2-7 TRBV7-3 ASSAGTDAEQY
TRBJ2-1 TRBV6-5 ASSYAGLSYNEQF
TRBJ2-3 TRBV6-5 ASEGVMADTQY
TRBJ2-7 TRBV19 ASSPSGLVVYEQY
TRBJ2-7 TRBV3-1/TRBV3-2 ASSTPAAPKPYEQY
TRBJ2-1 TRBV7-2 ASSLRGNNEQF
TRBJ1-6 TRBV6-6 ASSQNGDSPLH
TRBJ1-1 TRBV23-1 ASSQRGGLNTEAF